The clone carrying this T cell receptor beta chain appeared a few times. Its antigen remains unidentified. Germline CDR1 and CDR2: SGHDN and FVKESK. Trimming shortened V by 4 bases and J by 6 bases, and 12 bases separated the two germline ends. The CDR3 is 13 residues long. This sample is drawn from a study of beta chain features in type 1 diabetes. The study, taken as a whole, reports: cDNA-based sequencing might over-represent cells highly expressing TCR. A greater similarity of naive, central memory and Treg TCRB repertoires was seen among patients than among healthy donors. Researchers report that Type 1 diabetes patients had moderately but significantly shorter TCRB CDR3s across all four CD4+ subsets.

Only one heparinised blood draw was taken per donor, and its volume averaged about 120 mL. Sorted CD4+ subsets: naive, central memory, regulatory, stem cell-like memory (CD45RO/CCR7/CD25/CD127/CD95/CD27 panel). Of the isolated RNA, all was reverse transcribed, and so the sequenced material was expressed TCRB transcripts. Sequencing was performed with immunoSEQ multiplex PCR; in TCRdb, only in-frame clones are kept and a portion is missing. The sample has 600,000 to 700,000 clones; around 15% are singletons. The TCR was taken from a man in his late teens or twenties with type 1 diabetes. V and J are TRBV14 and TRBJ1-1; D unresolved. Sequencing was performed on naive CD4+ T cells from blood. In nucleotides, the CDR3 is TGTGCCAGCAGCCCAAGGGTGATTGCTGAAGCTTTCTTT. Amino acids: CASSPRVIAEAFF.